A single sample gave rise to the 12 T cell receptor beta chains below, sequenced in a study of neurological immune-mediated disorders. TCRdb reprocessed the 5' RACE reads via MiXCR and lists one record per CDR3 protein. The table lists some 95,000 distinct CDR3 sequences, 3.5% to 4% of them singletons. What was sequenced was PBMCs. These receptors were collected from a woman aged 18-29 years with multiple sclerosis.

This clonotype was detected ten times or more. The chain has TRBV6-6 and TRBJ2-1; TRBD2 aligns across 8 bases. V shed 2 bases and J 3 bases; nucleotides not matched to a gene: 3. The CDR3 consists of 15 residues. Germline CDR1 MNHNY, CDR2 SVGAGI (reference sequence). Written as DNA, the CDR3 is TGTGCCAGCAGTTACGAGGCGGGGGGCTACAATGAGCAGTTCTTC. Translating gives CASSYEAGGYNEQFF.

This clonotype was detected ten times or more. V gene TRBV5-1 combines with J gene TRBJ1-3; D is unresolved. V was trimmed by 4 bases and J by 2 bases, leaving 13 bases between them. The germline V gene encodes CDR1 SGHRS and CDR2 YFSETQ. This CDR3 has 15 amino acids. Here the CDR3 reads CASSVDGSAGNTIYF. The CDR3 DNA follows: TGCGCCAGCAGCGTAGACGGCTCGGCTGGAAACACCATATATTTT. Full variable domain (outside the CDR3, taken from reference TRBV5-1 and TRBJ1-3): KAGVTQTPRYLIKTRGQQVTLSCSPISGHRSVSWYQQTPGQGLQFLFEYFSETQRNKGNFPGRFSGRQFSNSRSEMNVSTLELGDSALYLCASSVDGSAGNTIYFGEGSWLTVV.

This clonotype was found many times. The rearrangement uses TRBV4-3 and TRBJ2-5; maybe TRBD1 (6 bases). Trimming took off 0 bases at V and 4 bases at J, with 9 bases between the two ends. Germline V gene sequence: CDR1 LGHNA, CDR2 YSLEER. The CDR3 length is 14 residues. The CDR3 nucleotides are TGCGCCAGCAGCCAAGACGTACAGGGAGAGACCCAGTACTTC. This sequence encodes CASSQDVQGETQYF.

This clonotype was counted ten times or more. This chain connects TRBV6-5 to TRBJ2-5; D is perhaps TRBD2 (6 bases). The CDR3 has 13 amino acids. The V end was cut by 6 bases, the J end by 5 bases, with 13 bases between. Germline CDR1 MNHEY, CDR2 SVGAGI. The DNA for the CDR3 is TGTGCCAGCAGAGCCTCGGAGGGCGAGACCCAGTACTTC. Translating it yields CASRASEGETQYF.

This clonotype has ten or more counts. The chain has TRBV5-1 and TRBJ1-4; 7 bases are shared with TRBD1. Germline V gives CDR1 SGHRS, CDR2 YFSETQ. This CDR3 is built from 16 residues. V lost 4 bases, J lost 5 bases, and 11 bases stayed unmatched. CDR3: CASSGGTAFLNEKLFF. CDR3 in DNA: TGCGCCAGCAGCGGCGGGACAGCATTTTTAAATGAAAAACTGTTTTTT.

This clonotype was seen more than once but under ten times. This may stem from a read error, because a much larger clone lies one nucleotide away. The chain combines TRBV7-2 with TRBJ2-2, with TRBD1 as a possible D gene (6 bases). The CDR3 is 15 residues long. The germline V and J ends were trimmed by 6 bases and 2 bases, with 13 bases remaining between them. Germline V gene sequence: CDR1 SGHTA, CDR2 FQGNSA. The CDR3 protein is CASRPQGGNTGELFF. The CDR3 DNA reads as TGTGCCAGCAGACCCCAAGGGGGAAACACCGGGGAGCTGTTTTTT.

This clonotype was seen many times. The chain is built from TRBV20-1 and TRBJ2-6; TRBD1 aligns across 10 bases. Germline values: CDR1 DFQATT, CDR2 SNEGSKA (reference sequence). CDR3 length: 17 amino acids. V shed 6 bases and J 1 base; nucleotides not matched to a gene: 9. The CDR3 sequence is CSATTGQGRSGANVLTF. CDR3 nucleotides: TGCAGTGCAACCACGGGACAGGGGAGGTCTGGGGCCAACGTCCTGACTTTC.

At least ten counts were recorded for this clonotype. The chain couples TRBV28 to TRBJ2-3, with TRBD2 matching over 7 bases. The trim removed 4 bases at V and 5 bases at J, leaving 12 bases unmatched. The CDR3 is made up of 16 amino acids. Germline lookup yields CDR1 MDHEN and CDR2 SYDVKM. CDR3 in amino acids: CASSSPSTGGEDTQYF. The DNA of the CDR3 is TGTGCCAGCAGTTCTCCCTCGACGGGAGGAGAAGATACGCAGTATTTT.

The sample holds many counts of this clonotype. This chain links TRBV25-1 with TRBJ1-2; TRBD1 matches at 7 bases. Germline V gene lookup returns CDR1 MGHDK and CDR2 SYGVNS. After removal of 3 bases from V and 4 bases from J, the junction contained 8 bases not matched to a gene. The CDR3 consists of 15 residues. CDR3 sequence reads: CASSESTGQSYGYTF. CDR3 bases: TGTGCCAGCAGTGAGTCTACGGGACAGAGCTATGGCTACACCTTC.

This clonotype was counted at least ten times. A read error may account for a junction end that differs from germline. V is TRBV7-7 and J is TRBJ2-1; the match to TRBD2 covers 8 bases. Germline CDR1 SSHAT, CDR2 FNYEAQ (reference sequence). The CDR3 covers 13 residues. The CDR3 DNA is TGTGCTAGCAGCCCCTCCGGGAGGGGTGAGCAGTTCTTC. Its translation: CASSPSGRGEQFF.

This clonotype has a count of ten or more. This chain joins TRBV6-1 and TRBJ2-7, with a possible D match to TRBD1 (5 bases). Germline V gives CDR1 MNHNS, CDR2 SASEGT. V lost 3 bases and J lost 6, with 12 bases in between. The CDR3 covers 13 residues. CDR3 region: CASSDRQSSEQYF. The CDR3 DNA follows: TGTGCCAGCAGTGACAGACAGTCATCCGAGCAGTACTTC.

In regard to this clonotype: With a much larger clone just one base away, this may be a read error. The V gene is TRBV6-5, the J gene TRBJ2-1; possibly TRBD2 for D (6 bases). This CDR3 spans 14 amino acids. Germline V gene data show CDR1 as MNHEY and CDR2 as SVGAGI. The CDR3 sequence: CDSSYSGVYNEQFF. CDR3 DNA sequence: TGTGACAGCAGTTACTCGGGAGTTTACAATGAGCAGTTCTTC.